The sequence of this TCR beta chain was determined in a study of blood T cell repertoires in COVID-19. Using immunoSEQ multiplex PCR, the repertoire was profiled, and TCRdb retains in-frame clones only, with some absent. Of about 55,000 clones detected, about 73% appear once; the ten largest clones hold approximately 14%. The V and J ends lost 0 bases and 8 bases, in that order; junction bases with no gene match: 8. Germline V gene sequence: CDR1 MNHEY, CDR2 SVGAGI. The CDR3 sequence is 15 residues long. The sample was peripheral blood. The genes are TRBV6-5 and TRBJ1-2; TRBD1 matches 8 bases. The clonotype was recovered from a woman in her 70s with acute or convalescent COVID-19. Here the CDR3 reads CASSYSFQGADGYTF. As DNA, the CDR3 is TGTGCCAGCAGTTACTCGTTCCAGGGGGCAGACGGCTACACCTTC.